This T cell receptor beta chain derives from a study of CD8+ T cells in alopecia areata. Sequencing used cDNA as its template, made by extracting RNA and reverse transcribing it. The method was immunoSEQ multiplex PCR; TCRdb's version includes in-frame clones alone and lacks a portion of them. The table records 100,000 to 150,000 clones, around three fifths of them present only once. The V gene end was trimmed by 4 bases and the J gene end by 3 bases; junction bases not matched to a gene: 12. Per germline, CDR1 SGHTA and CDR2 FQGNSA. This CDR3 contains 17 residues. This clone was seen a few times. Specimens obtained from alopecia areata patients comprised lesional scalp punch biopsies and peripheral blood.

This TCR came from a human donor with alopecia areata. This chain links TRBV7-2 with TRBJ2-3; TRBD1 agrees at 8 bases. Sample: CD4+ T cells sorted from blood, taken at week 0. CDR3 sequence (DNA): TGTGCCAGCAGCTCCCTCCAGGCAGGGGGCGTTACAGATACGCAGTATTTT. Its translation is CASSSLQAGGVTDTQYF.